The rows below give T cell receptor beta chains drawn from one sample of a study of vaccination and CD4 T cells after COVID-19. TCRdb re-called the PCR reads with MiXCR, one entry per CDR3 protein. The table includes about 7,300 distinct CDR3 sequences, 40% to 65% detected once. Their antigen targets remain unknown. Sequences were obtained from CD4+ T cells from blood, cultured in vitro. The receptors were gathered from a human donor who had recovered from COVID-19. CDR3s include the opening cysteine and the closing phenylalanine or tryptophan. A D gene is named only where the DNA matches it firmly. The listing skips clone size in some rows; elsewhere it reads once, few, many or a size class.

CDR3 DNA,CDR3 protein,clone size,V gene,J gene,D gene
TGTGCCAGCAGCCTCACTGGGGGCAGAGGGGAATACGAGCAGTACTTC,CASSLTGGRGEYEQYF,-,TRBV2,TRBJ2-7,-
TGTGCCAGCAGCAGACCGGGACAGGGGGTGTCCGGGGAGCTGTTTTTT,CASSRPGQGVSGELFF,-,TRBV12-3/TRBV12-4,TRBJ2-2,TRBD1
TGCGCCAGCAGCTTGCAGGGGAACACTGAAGCTTTCTTT,CASSLQGNTEAFF,-,TRBV5-1,TRBJ1-1,-
TGCAGTGCTAGCGATCCCAGACTAGCGGGGGAGCAGTACTTC,CSASDPRLAGEQYF,-,TRBV20-1,TRBJ2-7,TRBD2
TGTGCCAGCAGCTTTGGAGAGAACACTGAAGCTTTCTTT,CASSFGENTEAFF,-,TRBV11-2,TRBJ1-1,-
TGCGCCAGCAGTGAGTCGAGGTTTCTAGAGACCCAGTACTTC,CASSESRFLETQYF,-,TRBV10-2,TRBJ2-5,-
TGTGCCAGCAGTGGGCAGACAGGGGGCATACCCGGCTACACCTTC,CASSGQTGGIPGYTF,few,TRBV6-1,TRBJ1-2,TRBD1
TGTGCCAGCAGCTCTAGGGAGGCCTACGAGCAGTACTTC,CASSSREAYEQYF,-,TRBV11-3,TRBJ2-7,-
TGTGCCAGCAGCAAATGTTCCTCCTACGAGCAGTACTTC,CASSKCSSYEQYF,once,TRBV21-1,TRBJ2-7,-
TGTGCCAGCAGCTTGGGGGGAAGACGACCTAACTATGGCTACACCTTC,CASSLGGRRPNYGYTF,-,TRBV5-4,TRBJ1-2,-